The source of this T cell receptor beta chain is a study of blood T cell repertoires in COVID-19. The CDR3 length is 16 residues. The ends were cut back, 0 bases at V and 3 bases at J, with 15 bases in the middle. Per germline, CDR1 SGHRS and CDR2 YFSETQ. Only in-frame clones appear in the TCRdb table, and some are missing; sequencing was by immunoSEQ multiplex PCR. The sample shows 210,000 or so clones, less than 90% of them seen only once. Sequencing was carried out using peripheral blood. This TCR was recovered from a woman aged 45-60 years with acute or convalescent COVID-19. V is TRBV5-1 and J is TRBJ1-1; a possible D gene is TRBD1 (6 bases). This CDR3 is CASSLEILGAYTEAFF. Here the CDR3 DNA reads TGCGCCAGCAGCTTGGAGATTCTGGGGGCTTACACTGAAGCTTTCTTT.